This T cell receptor beta chain was profiled in a study of CD8 T cells in Susac syndrome. Broader study findings: It was acknowledged in the study that the number of individuals who were included in its TCR sequencing and HLA analysis was relatively small.

With regard to this clonotype: Its antigen is currently unknown.

The germline V and J ends were trimmed by 1 base and 4 bases, with 13 bases remaining between them. CDR3 length equals 16 residues. Germline CDR1 reads SEHNR; CDR2 reads FQNEAQ (reference sequence). The multiple sclerosis controls consisted of treatment-naive patients with relapsing-remitting disease, either stable or active. With random hexamers, about 0.5 to 1 ug RNA was reverse transcribed. immunoSEQ multiplex PCR amplified TCR beta CDR3 across 54 Vbeta, 13 Jbeta. TCRdb redid the calling of the immunoSEQ multiplex PCR reads with MiXCR, one entry per CDR3 protein. The repertoire has about 440,000 distinct CDR3 sequences, 75% to 90% of them found once; the top ten carry more than 0.09%.

This chain uses TRBV7-9 with TRBJ1-4, with TRBD1 as a possible D gene (6 bases). The TCR sequence derives from a human donor with multiple sclerosis. Sample: CD8+ T cells from PBMCs. The CDR3 sequence: CASSLGSTGFNEKLFF. The CDR3, as DNA: TGTGCCAGCAGCTTAGGATCGACAGGTTTTAATGAAAAACTGTTTTTT.